Sequencing of this T cell receptor (beta chain) was carried out in a study of cytomegalovirus exposure and HLA in healthy donors (dated 2017 in TCRdb). In the study overall: According to an earlier analysis of 450 to 650 of the donors, about 170 million T cells yielded approximately 120 million unique TCR beta sequences and about 300 Gb of sequence data. The number of donors typed differed by locus, with 629-630 for A, B, C, DRB1 and DQB1, roughly 520 for DQA1, under 610 for DPA1, and some 440 for DPB1. Of the roughly 400 genotyped donors, approximately 80% fell in the genetic ancestry cluster associated with self-reported Caucasian donors. Every discovery cohort repertoire had been produced on one sequencing platform. An earlier analysis of 500 to 750 of the donors applied high-throughput TCR beta sequencing to assess whether each TCR beta V gene segment acted as functional or pseudogenic. Class I and class II HLA loci were covered by the typing at four-digit resolution. A later genetic analysis took genome-wide SNP genotypes for about 55% of the 666 donors and used that subset as a discovery cohort. A later analysis re-analyzed previously published TCR beta repertoires from 666 donors and added high-resolution HLA genotyping to study TCR occurrence patterns. The study combined high-throughput TCR immunosequencing, statistical association of individual TCRs with disease status, and machine learning to predict cytomegalovirus infection status. Donor age, sex, ethnicity and CMV serostatus were compiled alongside the repertoire data. The T cell repertoires of around 670 subjects were profiled by immunosequencing and related to cytomegalovirus serostatus. An early release that covered more than 550 HLA-typed donors contained about 290 gigabases of sequencing data and about 93 million unique TCR sequences. The aim of the study was to test whether cataloging public T cell receptors could identify signatures of past pathogen exposure. About five DR-DQ haplotypes were treated as single units for association and clustering because of strong linkage in the cohort. The later analysis used no new phenotypic data to find candidate immune exposures, relying instead on TCR beta sequences and their occurrence across donors. Besides the first cohort of around 670 subjects, a separate validation cohort made up of about 120 different subjects was used. On average, about 240,000 unique TCR beta nucleotide sequences were sequenced per donor among 398 genotyped donors of the cohort, with about 19% of those sequences being non-productive.

The paper as a whole reports these results and caveats: Across donors, most TCR sequences were observed very rarely, whereas some public TCRs were present in many individuals. A group of highly shared sequence variants was considered likely to be a technical artifact of the sequencing pipeline. In a later analysis, HLA-associated TCR beta chains were found to be more clonally expanded and to have lower generation probabilities than equally common non-associated chains. A further reported finding was that TCR beta sequences accurately predicted the HLA-A and HLA-B alleles for most subjects in the first cohort. When HLA alleles, especially DR and DQ, strongly co-occurred, TCR associations were difficult to assign to individual alleles. In a later analysis, some 18,000 TCR beta sequences were associated with specific HLA alleles at a false discovery rate of 0.05. According to a later analysis, TCR association rates differed among HLA loci, with DRB1 alleles showing the most associated TCRs and HLA-C alleles showing the fewest. Immune exposure information for the cohort was limited to CMV serostatus. Presence/absence analyses assumed roughly uniform sequencing depth across donors, an assumption that may not hold. In vitro tests confirmed that a few of the cytomegalovirus-associated TCR beta chains recognize cytomegalovirus antigens. A later analysis reported that several top co-occurrence clusters appeared linked to parvovirus B19, influenza, CMV and Epstein-Barr virus. A later analysis found that most CMV-associated TCR beta chains appeared HLA-restricted, with HLA associations seemingly driven largely by CMV exposure. Compared with the roughly 710-donor mean, donors in an Asian-associated ancestry cluster had fewer N-insertions in productive TCRs, according to a later genetic analysis. Because HLA typing was unavailable for some donors at each locus, only the typed subset was used in association tests. Cytomegalovirus status was reported to be diagnosed by the classifier with high specificity and sensitivity in both the original and validation cohorts. The authors suggested that the approach could potentially be generalized to other disease states and immunological phenotypes. This cohort had only TCR beta chains sequenced, and the lack of alpha or paired-chain data limited which features could be detected. In an earlier analysis of around 500 of the donors, most TCR beta V segments appeared in productive rearrangements about 87% or about 30% of the time, broadly matching IMGT annotations. The 87-base-pair reads could not distinguish some IMGT-functional V segments, including TRBV6-2 and TRBV6-3, so those segments were excluded. Because counts were too low, about 17 rarely observed V segments, including chromosome 9 orphons, were excluded from the earlier analysis of about 500 of the donors. Linkage disequilibrium might explain the correlated functional status among segregating V segments, but an unknown experimental factor could not be excluded. An association between a missense DCLRE1C variant and V-gene and J-gene trimming of TCR beta chains was found in a later genetic analysis and replicated in an independent cohort. The study listed 150 to 200 TCR beta chains as associated with cytomegalovirus.

To prepare the library, the immunoSEQ multiplex PCR assay was applied. A mixture of 60 forward primers for TCR Vbeta segments and 13 reverse primers for TCR Jbeta segments was used in the multiplex PCR. A multiplex PCR assay on genomic DNA amplified the CDR3 region of rearranged TCR beta genes. Amplified TCR beta libraries were sequenced as 87-base-pair reads on the Illumina HiSeq System. Turning to the authors' computational methods: A later analysis counted some 74 million unique TCR beta chains across the 666 repertoires, and roughly 11 million of these chains were shared by at least two donors. Raw reads were error-corrected and collapsed into unique sequences with a nearest-neighbor algorithm that merged closely related sequences to remove PCR and sequencing errors. V, D and J gene segments were assigned by aligning CDR3 sequences to IMGT reference sequences. Each retained sequence needed at least a six-nucleotide match to both a V gene segment and a J gene segment. A rearrangement was called productive if the CDR3 had no stop codons and remained in frame with V and J, and every other rearrangement was called non-productive. CDR3 was defined according to IMGT convention as the region running from the second conserved V-encoded cysteine to the conserved J-encoded phenylalanine. The earlier analysis of some 540 of the donors excluded any sequence lacking an unambiguous match to a single V gene segment. In an earlier analysis of several hundred of the donors, V segments were called functional above 56.7% productive rearrangements and were called segregating when the between-donor standard deviation exceeded 5%. To diagnose cytomegalovirus status from the catalog of TCR beta chain sequences, a statistical classification framework was built. In a later analysis, TCR nucleotide sequences were compared against IMGT/GENE-DB human TR gene sequences so that V and J genes could be assigned. A later analysis assigned CDR3 sequences and most-parsimonious VDJ recombination scenarios with the TCRdist pipeline. In a later analysis, each TCR beta chain was defined by its CDR3 amino acid sequence together with its V-gene family, and reads lacking a unique V-gene family were excluded. As a way to deal with suspected cross-contamination and a sequencing artifact, a later analysis dropped roughly 620 nucleotide sequences that were highly shared and had low generation probability. A later analysis calculated a clonal expansion index for each public chain from normalized within-repertoire ranks of inferred template counts. In a later analysis, generation probabilities were computed with a VDJ recombination model fitted to out-of-frame rearrangements, and the resulting probabilities were checked against IGoR. In a later analysis, hypergeometric tests were used to score TCR-TCR, TCR-HLA and TCR-CMV co-occurrence, with a repertoire-size bias correction applied to TCR pairs. In a later analysis, false discovery rates were estimated by permuting HLA or CMV assignments 20 times. A later analysis grouped co-occurring TCRs with DBSCAN, adding TCRdist sequence similarity when clustering within HLA-allele-positive subsets. Co-occurrence clustering excluded repertoires with fewer than 30,000 or more than 120,000 public chains, plus five with anomalous nucleotide sharing. Imported from immuneACCESS, the table was reduced by TCRdb to in-frame sequences with V and J called. These copies leave out some clones; in studies compared against another copy, an unresolved V gene accounts for under half, and the cause of the remainder is not known. V and J calls and clone size are as listed in that table; D and trimming were resolved from the DNA. For this sample there are around 88,000 clones; about four fifths appear just once. The biggest ten clones account for about 4% of the sample.

The cohort consisted of more than 650 healthy bone marrow donors. At the time of sampling, every cohort member was nominally healthy, though immune exposures that went unrecorded were likely present. The donor tested CMV seropositive and was one of the 289 seropositive cohort members. A peripheral blood sample was collected from each donor, and TCR beta sequencing was performed on peripheral blood mononuclear cells. The Qiagen DNeasy Blood Extraction Kit was used to extract genomic DNA from the blood cell samples. A remark on this clone: No antigen is known for it. One base away there is no much larger clone; base qualities are not given.

CDR1 MDHEN and CDR2 SYDVKM are derived from the germline V gene. From its cysteine to its phenylalanine, the CDR3 spans 14 amino acids. CDR3 DNA only is kept here, 42 bases in frame from base 1. Trimming at the junction amounts to 6 bases on V and 3 bases on J, and the germline ends lie 12 bases apart. The sequence is built from TRBV28 and TRBJ1-5; a tentative D match to TRBD1 spans 5 bases. This sequence was found in a woman aged 35 to 49 in good health and CMV-seropositive. Source material: PBMCs. The DNA reads as follows: TGTGCCAGCAGGTTGGGGGGGGACAATCAGCCCCAGCATTTT. Its coded protein is CASRLGGDNQPQHF.